This TCR beta chain is from a study of T cell responses to AZD1222 COVID-19 vaccine. In the study overall: Both about-4-week and about-12-week second-dose recipients were combined.

Some clones are missing from TCRdb's copy, which holds only in-frame ones; the method was immunoSEQ multiplex PCR. There are approximately 70,000 clones in the sample; around 86% occur only once, and approximately 25% lies in the top ten. V was cut by 2 bases and J by 1 base, with 6 bases left in between. Germline assignment: CDR1 SGHAT and CDR2 FQDESV (reference sequence). The length of the CDR3 is 14 residues. This receptor was identified in an adult in good health. The sequenced sample was peripheral blood, obtained on day 0 of AZD1222 vaccination. The genes are TRBV11-1 and TRBJ2-1; D gene uncertain. CDR3 in DNA: TGTGCCAGCAGCTTAATGGGGTCCTACAATGAGCAGTTCTTC. Amino acid sequence: CASSLMGSYNEQFF.